What follows are 20 T cell receptor beta chains derived from one specimen sequenced in a study of blood T cells in healthy people across ages. Using a J-beta primer mix together with a sample-barcoded 5' primer, a second PCR was run for roughly 7 to 11 cycles. MiXCR, applied by TCRdb to the 5' RACE reads, yields one record per CDR3 protein. The sample carries about 840,000 distinct CDR3 sequences, about 29% recorded once. These sequences were also reported in another study, on T cells of mothers and their children.

The sequenced sample was blood. These receptors were obtained from a middle-aged woman in good health.

The rearrangement uses TRBV7-3 and TRBJ1-2; 8 nucleotides align to TRBD1. Germline loops: CDR1 SGHTA, CDR2 FQGTGA. CDR3 length: 16 amino acids. J gave up 3 bases and V 3 bases, and 9 bases lay outside the gene matches. CDR3 amino acids: CASSLRDGQGDYGYTF. The CDR3 DNA is TGTGCCAGCAGCTTGAGGGACGGACAGGGCGACTATGGCTACACCTTC.

This clonotype was counted at least ten times. V is TRBV3-1 and J is TRBJ1-2; TRBD1 agrees at 10 bases. In germline, CDR1 is LGHDT, CDR2 YNNKEL (reference sequence). With V trimmed by 4 bases and J by 7 bases, 12 bases remained unmatched. The CDR3 runs 16 residues. The CDR3 loop is CASSPLLTGGSGGYTF. The CDR3 DNA reads TGTGCCAGCAGCCCACTACTGACAGGGGGCTCTGGTGGCTACACCTTC.

The J gene is TRBJ1-3, the V gene TRBV27; no clear D. The CDR3 is made up of 12 amino acids. Trimming took 8 bases from V and 4 from J, leaving 9 bases between them. The germline CDR1 and CDR2 sequences are MNHEY and SMNVEV (reference sequence). CDR3 nucleotides: TGTGCCAGCCCGCCCTCCGGAAACACCATATATTTT. Translating it yields CASPPSGNTIYF.

As concerns this clonotype: It may be a read error: a sequence one base away is much more abundant. The gene calls are TRBV7-2 and TRBJ1-1; tentative D call: TRBD1 (5 bases). The CDR3 is 13 residues long. In germline, CDR1 is SGHTA, CDR2 FQGNSA. Written as DNA, the CDR3 is TGTGCCGGCAGCCCCCAGGGAGAAACTGAAGCTTTCTTT. Its protein is CAGSPQGETEAFF.

A few counts support this clonotype. The chain links TRBV14 to TRBJ2-1; D is possibly TRBD1 or TRBD2 (5 bases each). V lost 4 bases, J lost 6 bases, and 16 bases lay in between. The germline V gene encodes CDR1 SGHDN and CDR2 FVKESK. The CDR3 extends over 15 amino acids. The chain's CDR3 is CASSRGILTVNEQFF. CDR3 DNA sequence: TGTGCCAGCAGCCGAGGGATCTTGACAGTCAATGAGCAGTTCTTC. Full variable domain (remainder filled in from reference TRBV14 and TRBJ2-1): EAGVTQFPSHSVIEKGQTVTLRCDPISGHDNLYWYRRVMGKEIKFLLHFVKESKQDESGMPNNRFLAERTGGTYSTLKVQPAELEDSGVYFCASSRGILTVNEQFFGPGTRLTVL.

A word on this clonotype: A much bigger clone sits one base away, suggesting this may be a read error. The chain links TRBV28 to TRBJ2-5; 9 bases are shared with TRBD1. The assigned J gene may be wrong: the sequence end matches TRBJ2-7 better. The CDR3 is made up of 15 amino acids. Germline V CDR1 and CDR2: MDHEN, SYDVKM. The CDR3 nucleotides read TGTGTCAGCAGCAGACTCGGGACAGGGTCCTACGAGCAGTACTTC. Its protein product is CVSSRLGTGSYEQYF.

The CDR3 here is CSAREPNNSPLHF. DNA for the CDR3: TGCAGTGCTAGAGAGCCGAATAATTCACCCCTCCACTTT. The rearrangement uses TRBV20-1 and TRBJ1-6, with unresolved D. Germline V gene data show CDR1 as DFQATT and CDR2 as SNEGSKA (reference sequence). V was pared by 0 bases and J by 5 bases, with 5 bases between. The CDR3 contains 13 residues.

This clonotype has a count of ten or more. The V and J genes are TRBV27 and TRBJ2-5; 12 bases map to TRBD1. V dropped 5 bases and J dropped 5; count of bases not matched to a gene: 9. The CDR3 is 16 amino acids. Germline CDR1 reads MNHEY; CDR2 reads SMNVEV (reference sequence). CDR3 protein: CASSTLGTGGKETQYF. In nucleotides, the CDR3 is TGTGCCAGCAGTACGCTCGGGACAGGGGGCAAGGAGACCCAGTACTTC.

Only a few counts were recorded for this clonotype. With a much larger clone just one base away, this may be a read error. V and J are TRBV24-1 and TRBJ2-7, with D tentatively TRBD1 (5 bases). Germline V lookup: CDR1 KGHDR, CDR2 SFDVKD. V lost 7 bases to trimming and J lost 7 bases, with 10 bases between them. The CDR3 spans 11 residues. CDR3 in amino acids: CATRAGQEQYF. The CDR3 coding sequence is TGTGCCACCAGGGCAGGGCAGGAGCAGTACTTC.

On this clonotype: Sequence at one end of the junction differs from germline and may be a read error. The J gene is TRBJ1-1, the V gene TRBV20-1; D remains unclear. Per germline, CDR1 DFQATT and CDR2 SNEGSKA (reference sequence). The CDR3 sequence is 14 residues long. Written as DNA, the CDR3 is TGCAGTGCTAGAGTCCTGGGATTGAACGCTGAAGCTTTCTTT. It specifies CSARVLGLNAEAFF.

The chain joins TRBV7-2 to TRBJ2-3; TRBD1 aligns across 10 bases. V trimming: 5 bases; J trimming: 1 base; junction bases outside the gene matches: 6. The V gene's germline CDR1 is SGHTA and CDR2 FQGNSA. The CDR3 runs 16 residues. The CDR3 here is CASSPIGTGGTDTQYF. In DNA form, the CDR3 reads TGTGCCAGCAGCCCGATCGGGACAGGGGGCACAGATACGCAGTATTTT.

This clonotype occurred a few times. V is TRBV14 and J is TRBJ2-3; the D gene is possibly TRBD1 (5 bases). The germline V and J ends were trimmed by 0 bases and 5 bases, with 12 bases remaining between them. Germline V gene sequence: CDR1 SGHDN, CDR2 FVKESK. This CDR3 has 15 residues. CDR3 bases: TGTGCCAGCAGCCAAGATGGGGCAGGTAGAGATACGCAGTATTTT. Translating it yields CASSQDGAGRDTQYF.

The chain links TRBV27 to TRBJ1-5, with 7 nucleotides matching TRBD1. Germline-derived CDR1 and CDR2 are MNHEY and SMNVEV (reference sequence). The junction had 5 bases not matched to a gene; V was cut back by 6 bases and J by 0 bases. The CDR3 runs to 15 residues. The CDR3, as DNA: TGTGCCAGCAGGACAGGGCAGCATAGCAATCAGCCCCAGCATTTT. Protein sequence: CASRTGQHSNQPQHF.

V gene TRBV28 combines with J gene TRBJ2-5; 8 bases are a match to TRBD2. Germline V lookup: CDR1 MDHEN, CDR2 SYDVKM. Losses at the gene ends were 8 bases for V and 7 bases for J; bases not matched to a gene: 15. The CDR3 covers 15 residues. CDR3 sequence: CASLSWRGAQGTQYF. DNA for the CDR3: TGTGCCAGCCTCTCATGGCGGGGGGCCCAGGGGACCCAGTACTTC.

A word on this clonotype: A junction end diverges from the germline sequence, so it may reflect a read error. The gene calls are TRBV28 and TRBJ1-5, with a tentative D call TRBD1 (5 bases). Germline CDR1 reads MDHEN; CDR2 reads SYDVKM. CDR3 length: 14 amino acids. CDR3 protein: CASGAWNRHQPRHF. The DNA for the CDR3 is TGTGCCAGCGGGGCATGGAACAGACATCAGCCCCGGCATTTT.

V usage is TRBV20-1 and J usage is TRBJ1-1, with D tentatively TRBD1 (5 bases). The germline gives CDR1 DFQATT, CDR2 SNEGSKA (reference sequence). This CDR3 has 14 residues. V dropped 3 bases and J dropped 0 bases, with 11 bases sitting between them. The CDR3 is CSASRQGVNTEAFF. The CDR3 nucleotides read TGCAGTGCTAGTAGACAAGGGGTGAACACTGAAGCTTTCTTT.

In its sample, this clonotype was seen a few times. The chain employs TRBV2 and TRBJ1-6; D remains unclear. The CDR3 spans 13 residues. The V gene lost 2 bases and the J gene lost 9 bases, with 8 bases spanning the gap. Germline lookup yields CDR1 SNHLY and CDR2 FYNNEI. CDR3 sequence (DNA): TGTGCCAGCAGTGAAACTGCTTTTTCACCCCTCCACTTT. The encoded protein is CASSETAFSPLHF.

This clonotype was recorded once. This chain links TRBV20-1 with TRBJ2-5; 13 positions match TRBD2. CDR3 size: 16 residues. V lost 6 bases to trimming and J lost 0 bases; unmatched junction nucleotides: 7. Germline V lookup: CDR1 DFQATT, CDR2 SNEGSKA (reference sequence). The CDR3 reads CSAGGLAGTNQETQYF. CDR3 DNA: TGCAGTGCCGGGGGACTAGCGGGGACAAACCAAGAGACCCAGTACTTC.

This clonotype has only a few counts. The rearrangement links TRBV10-3 to TRBJ2-7; D unclear. The ends were cut back, 8 bases at V and 4 bases at J, with 9 bases in the middle. CDR1 and CDR2 from the germline V gene are ENHRY and SYGVKD. The length of the CDR3 is 11 residues. As DNA, the CDR3 is TGTGCCATCGGGGATTCTTACGAGCAGTACTTC. Its translation is CAIGDSYEQYF.

This clonotype has only one observation. The CDR3 reads CAISEKQANNEQFF. Here the CDR3 DNA reads TGTGCCATCAGTGAGAAACAGGCGAACAATGAGCAGTTCTTC. The chain has TRBV10-3 and TRBJ2-1; perhaps TRBD1 as D (5 bases). Germline V lookup: CDR1 ENHRY, CDR2 SYGVKD. CDR3 length: 14 amino acids. Trimming took off 2 bases at V and 5 bases at J, with 10 bases between the two ends.